This note documents a single T cell receptor (beta chain) sequence. The sample belongs to a study of patients and donors after allogeneic stem cell transplantation. Each CDR3 protein is one row after TCRdb ran MiXCR on the RT-PCR reads. The repertoire holds more than 850,000 distinct CDR3 sequences, with around 17% as singletons. V shed 5 bases, J shed 6 bases, and the junction held 7 bases outside the gene matches. This CDR3 comprises 14 residues. From germline, CDR1 is MNHNS and CDR2 SASEGT. This TCR derives from a human donor who was either an allogeneic HSCT recipient or a stem cell or donor lymphocyte infusion donor (not recorded which). It is not recorded whose cells these are; they may come from a transplant donor. Input material: blood, either unsorted or a sorted T cell fraction (not recorded which). The chain recombines TRBV6-1 with TRBJ1-1, with 9 bases lining up with TRBD1. CDR3 bases: TGTGCCAGCAGTACGGGACAGGGATCGGCTGAAGCTTTCTTT. The encoded protein is CASSTGQGSAEAFF.